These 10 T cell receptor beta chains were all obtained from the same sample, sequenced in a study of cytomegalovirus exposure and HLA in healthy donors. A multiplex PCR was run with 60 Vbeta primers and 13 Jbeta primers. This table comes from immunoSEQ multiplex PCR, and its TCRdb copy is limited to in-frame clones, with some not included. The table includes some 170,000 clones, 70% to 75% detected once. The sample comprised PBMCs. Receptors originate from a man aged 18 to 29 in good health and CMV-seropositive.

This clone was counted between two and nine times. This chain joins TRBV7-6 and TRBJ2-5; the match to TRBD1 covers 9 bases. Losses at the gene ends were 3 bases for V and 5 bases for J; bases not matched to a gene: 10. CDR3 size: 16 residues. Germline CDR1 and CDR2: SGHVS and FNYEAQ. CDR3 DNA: TGTGCCAGCAGCTTGGGTAGTGGAGGGACAGGGGAGACCCAGTACTTC. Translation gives CASSLGSGGTGETQYF.

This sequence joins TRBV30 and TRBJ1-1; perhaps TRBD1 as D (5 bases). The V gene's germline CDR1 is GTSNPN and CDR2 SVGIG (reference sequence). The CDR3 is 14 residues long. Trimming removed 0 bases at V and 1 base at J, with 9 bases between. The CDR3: CAWSVGAGNTEAFF. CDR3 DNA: TGTGCCTGGAGTGTAGGGGCAGGGAACACTGAAGCTTTCTTT.

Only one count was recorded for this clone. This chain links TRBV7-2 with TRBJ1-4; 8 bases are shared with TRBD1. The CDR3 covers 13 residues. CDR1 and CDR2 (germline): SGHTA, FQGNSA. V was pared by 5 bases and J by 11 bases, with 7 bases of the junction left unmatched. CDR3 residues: CASSLRRQGKLFF. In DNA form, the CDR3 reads TGTGCCAGCAGCCTGAGACGACAGGGGAAACTGTTTTTT.

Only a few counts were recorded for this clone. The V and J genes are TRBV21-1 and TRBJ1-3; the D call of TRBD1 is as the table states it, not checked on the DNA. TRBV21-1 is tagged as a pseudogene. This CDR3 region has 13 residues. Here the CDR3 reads CASADSFGNTIYF. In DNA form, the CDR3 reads TGTGCCAGCGCCGACAGTTTTGGAAACACCATATATTTT.

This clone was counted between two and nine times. This chain's CDR3 is CAISSGLAGGSYEQYV. The CDR3 nucleotides are TGTGCCATCAGTTCGGGACTAGCGGGAGGATCCTACGAGCAGTACGTC. The chain has TRBV10-3 and TRBJ2-7; 15 bases agree with TRBD2. The CDR3 has 16 residues. V trimming: 5 bases; J trimming: 1 base; junction bases outside the gene matches: 3. Germline V gene data show CDR1 as ENHRY and CDR2 as SYGVKD.

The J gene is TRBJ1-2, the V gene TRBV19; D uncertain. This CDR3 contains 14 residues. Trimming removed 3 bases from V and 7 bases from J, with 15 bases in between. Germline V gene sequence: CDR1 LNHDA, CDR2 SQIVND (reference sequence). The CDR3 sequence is CASSIWWGDGGYTF. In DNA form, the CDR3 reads TGTGCCAGTAGTATTTGGTGGGGAGACGGTGGCTACACCTTC.

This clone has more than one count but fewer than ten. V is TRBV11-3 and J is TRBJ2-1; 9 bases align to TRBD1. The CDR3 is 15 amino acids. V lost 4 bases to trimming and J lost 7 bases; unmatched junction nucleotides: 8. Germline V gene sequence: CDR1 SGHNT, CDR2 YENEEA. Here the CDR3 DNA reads TGTGCCAGCAGCTCGGACAGGGGTTTGGATAATGAGCAGTTCTTC. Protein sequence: CASSSDRGLDNEQFF.

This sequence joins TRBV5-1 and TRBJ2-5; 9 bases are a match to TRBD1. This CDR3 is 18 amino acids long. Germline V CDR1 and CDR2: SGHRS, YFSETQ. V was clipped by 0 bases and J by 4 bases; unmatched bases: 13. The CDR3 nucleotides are TGCGCCAGCAGCTTGGCCACTTCTTGGACAGGGGAGGGAGAGACCCAGTACTTC. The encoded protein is CASSLATSWTGEGETQYF.

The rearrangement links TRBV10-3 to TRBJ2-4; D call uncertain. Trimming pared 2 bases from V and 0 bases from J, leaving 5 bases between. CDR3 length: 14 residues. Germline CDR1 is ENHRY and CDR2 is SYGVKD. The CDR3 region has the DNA TGTGCCATCAGTGAGGACACAGCCAAAAACATTCAGTACTTC. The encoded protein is CAISEDTAKNIQYF.

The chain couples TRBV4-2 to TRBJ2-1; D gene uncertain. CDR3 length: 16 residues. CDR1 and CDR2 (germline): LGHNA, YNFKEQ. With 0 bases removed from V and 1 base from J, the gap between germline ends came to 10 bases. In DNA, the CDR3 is TGTGCCAGCAGCCAAGAATCGAGAGATTCCTACAATGAGCAGTTCTTC. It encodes CASSQESRDSYNEQFF.